The rows below give T cell receptor beta chains drawn from one sample of a study of blood T cell repertoires in COVID-19. Using immunoSEQ multiplex PCR, the repertoire was profiled, and TCRdb retains in-frame clones only, with some absent. The sample includes under 200,000 clones, 84% of them seen just once. The specimen was peripheral blood. The source is a man in his forties who had recovered from COVID-19. Each CDR3 is given with its conserved first and last residue. The D gene is left open where the match is weak. Rows may omit the clone size; those that give it use once, few, many or a size class.

TRBV19	TRBJ1-2	NA	once	CAAGPFYGYTF	TGTGCCGCTGGGCCTTTTTATGGCTACACCTTC
TRBV30	TRBJ2-3	TRBD1	NA	CAWSNRDRGPDTQYF	TGTGCCTGGAGTAACCGGGACAGGGGGCCAGATACGCAGTATTTT
TRBV5-1	TRBJ2-6	NA	NA	CASSLGNSGANVLTF	TGCGCCAGCAGCCTAGGAAACTCTGGGGCCAACGTCCTGACTTTC
TRBV19	TRBJ2-5	TRBD1	NA	CASSTGTAQETQYF	TGTGCCAGTAGTACCGGGACAGCCCAAGAGACCCAGTACTTC
TRBV28	TRBJ2-4	TRBD1	NA	CASTPGGAGRFDIQYF	TGTGCCAGCACCCCAGGGGGCGCTGGGAGATTTGACATTCAGTACTTC
TRBV18	TRBJ1-4	NA	NA	CASSPRSGEKLFF	TGTGCCAGCTCACCCAGGTCGGGGGAAAAACTGTTTTTT
TRBV7-2	TRBJ2-2	NA	few	CASSSRAGELFF	TGTGCCAGCAGCTCCCGGGCCGGGGAGCTGTTTTTT
TRBV30	TRBJ2-5	TRBD2	NA	CAWSLSPSGGIQETQYF	TGTGCCTGGAGTCTTTCTCCTAGCGGGGGGATACAAGAGACCCAGTACTTC
TRBV28	TRBJ2-3	TRBD2	NA	CARTSGKYTDTQYF	TGTGCCAGGACTAGCGGGAAGTACACAGATACGCAGTATTTT
TRBV19	TRBJ1-1	TRBD1	NA	CASRMDRPNTEAFF	TGTGCCAGTAGGATGGACAGGCCTAACACTGAAGCTTTCTTT
TRBV7-2	TRBJ2-1	NA	NA	CASSPRWYGSYNEQFF	TGTGCCAGCAGCCCCCGATGGTACGGCTCCTACAATGAGCAGTTCTTC
TRBV10-3	TRBJ1-2	NA	NA	CAISETGYGYTF	TGTGCCATCAGTGAAACAGGGTATGGCTACACCTTC
TRBV27	TRBJ1-2	NA	few	CASRSRGMGGYTF	TGTGCCAGCAGGAGCCGGGGGATGGGAGGCTACACCTTC
TRBV24-1	TRBJ2-3	NA	NA	CATSLRETDTQYF	TGTGCCACCAGCCTACGGGAGACAGATACGCAGTATTTT
TRBV12-5	TRBJ2-2	NA	NA	CASGLPLGRVTGELFF	TGTGCTAGTGGTCTCCCGTTGGGCAGGGTCACCGGGGAGCTGTTTTTT
TRBV6-2/TRBV6-3	TRBJ2-3	TRBD2	NA	CASSRRAGGSPSTDTQYF	TGTGCCAGCAGCAGGAGGGCGGGGGGGTCCCCTAGCACAGATACGCAGTATTTT
TRBV6-2/TRBV6-3	TRBJ2-5	TRBD2	NA	CASSYPLRGGNQETQYF	TGTGCCAGCAGTTACCCCCTTCGGGGGGGGAACCAAGAGACCCAGTACTTC
TRBV3-1/TRBV3-2	TRBJ1-1	TRBD1	few	CASSQDGTGGLNTEAFF	TGTGCCAGCAGCCAAGATGGGACAGGGGGATTGAACACTGAAGCTTTCTTT
TRBV6-2/TRBV6-3	TRBJ2-7	NA	NA	CASSWSGGRSGEQYF	TGTGCCAGCAGTTGGTCTGGGGGGAGGAGTGGTGAGCAGTACTTC
TRBV27	TRBJ1-1	NA	NA	CASSFGGVNTEAFF	TGTGCCAGCAGTTTCGGCGGGGTGAACACTGAAGCTTTCTTT
TRBV7-3	TRBJ2-5	NA	NA	CASSLRRGYQETQYF	TGTGCCAGCAGCTTACGGCGGGGTTACCAAGAGACCCAGTACTTC
TRBV29-1	TRBJ2-1	NA	NA	CSVDGVNPRFYNEQFF	TGCAGCGTTGACGGGGTTAACCCAAGATTCTACAATGAGCAGTTCTTC
TRBV19	TRBJ1-2	TRBD1	NA	CASSMGQGLRGYTF	TGTGCCAGTAGTATGGGACAGGGACTGAGGGGCTACACCTTC
TRBV6-2/TRBV6-3	TRBJ2-5	TRBD2	many	CASSYGRDRELAGGRQETQYF	TGTGCCAGCAGTTACGGCCGGGACAGGGAGTTAGCGGGGGGGAGACAAGAGACCCAGTACTTC
TRBV24-1	TRBJ2-7	NA	few	CATSDPLGREPYEQYF	TGTGCCACCAGTGATCCACTTGGACGGGAACCCTACGAGCAGTACTTC
TRBV2	TRBJ2-7	NA	NA	CASSRTAYEQYF	TGTGCCAGCAGCAGGACAGCGTACGAGCAGTACTTC
TRBV2	TRBJ2-2	TRBD1	few	CASRLGTVRTGELFF	TGTGCCAGCAGACTCGGGACAGTAAGGACCGGGGAGCTGTTTTTT
TRBV24-1	TRBJ2-1	NA	NA	CATSDPGDNEQFF	TGTGCCACCAGTGACCCGGGGGACAATGAGCAGTTCTTC
TRBV11-3	TRBJ1-1	TRBD1	NA	CASSLDRGTEAFF	TGTGCCAGCAGCTTAGACAGGGGGACTGAAGCTTTCTTT
TRBV4-1	TRBJ2-7	TRBD1	NA	CASSQVWGQEYEQYF	TGCGCCAGCAGCCAAGTTTGGGGACAGGAATACGAGCAGTACTTC
TRBV6-2/TRBV6-3	TRBJ1-2	NA	NA	CASSYSTLVGYTF	TGTGCCAGCAGTTACTCTACGTTAGTGGGCTACACCTTC
TRBV3-1/TRBV3-2	TRBJ1-3	NA	NA	CASSQDGPSGNTIYF	TGTGCCAGCAGCCAAGATGGGCCCTCTGGAAACACCATATATTTT
TRBV2	TRBJ2-7	NA	NA	CASIGGLSYEQYF	TGTGCCAGCATCGGAGGGCTTTCCTACGAGCAGTACTTC
TRBV6-5	TRBJ2-5	NA	NA	CASQTTGDSRTQYF	TGTGCCAGCCAAACCACAGGGGACTCAAGGACCCAGTACTTC
TRBV19	TRBJ1-1	NA	NA	CASSIEMNTEAFF	TGTGCCAGTAGTATCGAGATGAACACTGAAGCTTTCTTT
TRBV4-1	TRBJ2-7	NA	NA	CASSPSPQSLYEQYF	TGCGCCAGCAGCCCATCCCCCCAGTCCCTCTACGAGCAGTACTTC
TRBV6-5	TRBJ2-7	NA	NA	CASNLAGHSSYEQYF	TGTGCCAGCAACCTGGCAGGCCATAGCTCCTACGAGCAGTACTTC
TRBV6-6	TRBJ2-7	NA	NA	CASTPTDSYEQYF	TGTGCCAGCACGCCGACAGACTCCTACGAGCAGTACTTC
TRBV5-4	TRBJ2-3	NA	NA	CASSSGSTDTQYF	TGTGCCAGCAGCTCCGGTAGCACAGATACGCAGTATTTT
TRBV25-1	TRBJ1-6	NA	NA	CASGPVPLHF	TGTGCCAGCGGGCCGGTTCCCCTCCACTTT
TRBV7-3	TRBJ2-3	TRBD2	once	CASSLSGGPDTQYF	TGTGCCAGCAGCCTAAGCGGGGGACCAGATACGCAGTATTTT
TRBV7-9	TRBJ2-2	TRBD2	NA	CASSPTSGGPGELFF	TGTGCCAGCAGCCCGACTAGCGGGGGGCCCGGGGAGCTGTTTTTT
TRBV19	TRBJ2-3	NA	NA	CASSIEAGSTDTQYF	TGTGCCAGTAGTATAGAGGCAGGATCCACAGATACGCAGTATTTT
TRBV19	TRBJ1-1	NA	NA	CASRIQGPNTEAFF	TGTGCCAGTAGAATTCAGGGCCCAAACACTGAAGCTTTCTTT
TRBV3-1/TRBV3-2	TRBJ2-7	TRBD2	NA	CASSRTSTYEQYF	TGTGCCAGCAGCCGGACTAGCACGTACGAGCAGTACTTC